The 28 T cell receptor beta chains below all came from one sample that was sequenced in a study of blood T cells in healthy people across ages. A sample-barcoded 5' primer and a J-beta primer mix were used in a second PCR of roughly 7 to 11 cycles. TCRdb re-derived calls from the 5' RACE reads in MiXCR, one entry per CDR3 protein. Among around 900,000 distinct CDR3 sequences, around 54% were seen once, and the ten largest hold about a fifth. The sequenced sample was blood. Receptors originate from a woman aged 60-70 years in good health.

V gene TRBV29-1 combines with J gene TRBJ2-2; a weak D match, TRBD1 (6 bases). The CDR3 has 13 amino acids. Trimming removed 5 bases from V and 6 bases from J, with 13 bases in between. Germline CDR1 is SQVTM and CDR2 is ANQGSEA. CDR3 loop: CSVLPQGPGELFF. For the CDR3, the DNA is TGCAGCGTTCTCCCGCAGGGGCCCGGGGAGCTGTTTTTT.

There are a few counts of this clonotype. V and J are TRBV20-1 and TRBJ2-7; 9 positions match TRBD2. The CDR3 consists of 15 residues. Germline V gives CDR1 DFQATT, CDR2 SNEGSKA (reference sequence). V gave up 3 bases and J gave up 3 bases; unmatched junction bases: 9. CDR3 amino acids: CSARDLAGRFYEQYF. The CDR3 bases are TGCAGTGCTAGGGACCTAGCGGGACGATTCTACGAGCAGTACTTC.

This clonotype has just a few counts. This rearrangement joins TRBV29-1 to TRBJ2-3, with TRBD2 matching 7 bases. The trim removed 1 base at V and 1 base at J, leaving 8 bases unmatched. The CDR3 is made up of 16 amino acids. Germline CDR1 and CDR2: SQVTM and ANQGSEA. The DNA for the CDR3 is TGCAGCGTTGAAGTTTCCCGGGGGGTCGGCACAGATACGCAGTATTTT. Translation gives CSVEVSRGVGTDTQYF.

The chain uses TRBV18 and TRBJ2-7; D not certain. Germline V gene sequence: CDR1 KGHSH, CDR2 LQKENI. V dropped 3 bases and J dropped 2 bases, with 11 bases sitting between them. This CDR3 region has 14 residues. In nucleotides, the CDR3 is TGTGCCAGCTCACCGGTAGGCGGTACCTACGAGCAGTACTTC. It codes for CASSPVGGTYEQYF.

Only one count was recorded for this clonotype. The V call is TRBV6-2 or TRBV6-3, the J call TRBJ1-5; D unclear. V was clipped by 2 bases and J by 7 bases, with 9 bases between them. Looked up from germline, CDR1 is MNHEY and CDR2 is SVGEGT. The CDR3 loop spans 13 amino acids. This chain's CDR3 is CASSYRSWQPQHF. In nucleotides, the CDR3 is TGTGCCAGCAGTTACCGCAGTTGGCAGCCCCAGCATTTT.

The chain is built from TRBV28 and TRBJ2-3; D gene unclear. The V gene lost 5 bases and the J gene lost 1 base, with 16 bases spanning the gap. Germline CDR1 reads MDHEN; CDR2 reads SYDVKM. The CDR3 consists of 16 residues. The CDR3: CASSLRSGQGTDTQYF. DNA for the CDR3: TGTGCCAGCAGTCTCAGGTCGGGCCAAGGCACAGATACGCAGTATTTT.

The chain recombines TRBV6-6 with TRBJ1-2; D is perhaps TRBD1 (5 bases). This CDR3 is 14 amino acids long. CDR1 is MNHNY, CDR2 SVGAGI, per germline (reference sequence). V lost 5 bases and J 4 bases, leaving 14 bases between the germline ends. This CDR3 is CASSPRGEGYGYTF. CDR3 DNA sequence: TGTGCCAGCAGTCCTCGGGGGGAGGGCTATGGCTACACCTTC.

The sample holds one count of this clonotype. The chain uses TRBV10-1 and TRBJ2-5; no clear D gene. This CDR3 region has 13 residues. Trimming took 1 base from V and 9 from J, leaving 12 bases between them. Per germline, CDR1 WNHNN and CDR2 SYGVQD (reference sequence). CDR3 DNA: TGCGCCAGCAGTGAGTGGCCTCGTGGGGCCCAGTACTTC. It specifies CASSEWPRGAQYF.

The chain links TRBV12-3 or TRBV12-4 to TRBJ2-5; D is unresolved. Deletions cut 2 bases from V and 6 bases from J, with 7 bases between. There are 12 residues in the CDR3. The CDR3 loop reads CASSLPGQTQYF. Written as DNA, the CDR3 is TGTGCCAGCAGTTTACCCGGTCAGACCCAGTACTTC.

The gene calls are TRBV7-2 and TRBJ2-7; 7 bases fit TRBD1. From germline, CDR1 is SGHTA and CDR2 FQGNSA. There are 13 residues in the CDR3. J lost 7 bases, V lost 5 bases, and 8 bases had no gene match. The CDR3 loop reads CASSQETGREQYF. The DNA of the CDR3 is TGTGCCAGCAGCCAGGAGACAGGGCGGGAGCAGTACTTC.

The chain couples TRBV13 to TRBJ2-1, with TRBD2 as a possible D gene (6 bases). The CDR3 extends over 14 amino acids. The germline V and J ends were trimmed by 10 bases and 2 bases, with 15 bases remaining between them. CDR1 and CDR2 (germline): PRHDT, FYEKMQ (reference sequence). The CDR3, as DNA: TGTGCCAACAGAGGGACTGGAGCCTACAATGAGCAGTTCTTC. It is translated as CANRGTGAYNEQFF.

As regards this clonotype: At one end the junction does not follow the germline gene, possibly because of a read error. The J gene is TRBJ2-3, the V gene TRBV6-1, with D possibly being TRBD1 (6 bases). The CDR3 length is 12 residues. Germline values: CDR1 MNHNS, CDR2 SASEGT. The DNA of the CDR3 is TGTGCCCGCAGGGGCCCCACAGATACGCAGTATTTT. Residues: CARRGPTDTQYF.

This clonotype was counted between two and nine times. The V call is TRBV21-1, the J call TRBJ2-3; TRBD2 is taken as the D call from the table, unchecked against the DNA. TRBV21-1 counts as a pseudogene. The CDR3 is 16 residues long. CDR3 sequence reads: CASSKGSGRRRHTQYF. CDR3 in DNA: TGTGCCAGCAGCAAAGGCTCGGGGAGACGTCGGCATACGCAGTATTTT.

The V call is TRBV28, the J call TRBJ1-1; a weak D match, TRBD1 (6 bases). Trimming removed 4 bases at V and 1 base at J, with 13 bases between. Germline CDR1 is MDHEN and CDR2 is SYDVKM. CDR3 length: 15 residues. CDR3 protein: CASSSWGGENTEAFF. The CDR3 DNA follows: TGTGCCAGCAGTTCTTGGGGGGGCGAGAACACTGAAGCTTTCTTT.

This chain links TRBV7-9 with TRBJ1-2; 9 bases are a match to TRBD1. V trimming: 1 base; J trimming: 6 bases; junction bases outside the gene matches: 6. Germline values: CDR1 SEHNR, CDR2 FQNEAQ (reference sequence). The CDR3 covers 15 residues. The CDR3 DNA follows: TGTGCCAGCAGCTTAGGGGACAGGGATCTCGATGGCTACACCTTC. It is translated as CASSLGDRDLDGYTF. Combining the CDR3 with reference TRBV7-9 and TRBJ1-2 gives the whole variable domain DTGVSQNPRHKITKRGQNVTFRCDPISEHNRLYWYRQTLGQGPEFLTYFQNEAQLEKSRLLSDRFSAERPKGSFSTLEIQRTEQGDSAMYLCASSLGDRDLDGYTFGSGTRLTVV.

The chain couples TRBV7-2 to TRBJ2-1; 9 bases line up with TRBD2. Germline-derived CDR1 and CDR2 are SGHTA and FQGNSA. This CDR3 is 13 amino acids long. The V segment lost 5 bases and the J segment 10 bases; nucleotides outside the gene matches: 6. This chain's CDR3 is CASSISGGREQFF. The CDR3 DNA is TGTGCCAGCAGCATTAGCGGGGGACGAGAGCAGTTCTTC.

Written as DNA, the CDR3 is TGTGCCAGCAGCTTAGAGGGGGGCGCAGTTGAGCAGTTCTTC. This translates into CASSLEGGAVEQFF. The chain links TRBV7-9 to TRBJ2-1; D may match TRBD1 or TRBD2 (6 bases each). The CDR3 contains 14 residues. Germline V lookup: CDR1 SEHNR, CDR2 FQNEAQ (reference sequence). V lost 1 base to trimming and J lost 9 bases, with 13 bases between them.

This clonotype appeared once. V is TRBV5-1 and J is TRBJ1-2; the D is unclear. The CDR3 consists of 15 residues. Between the trimmed V and J ends, which lost 4 bases and 4 bases, there was a span of 17 bases. From germline, CDR1 is SGHRS and CDR2 YFSETQ. CDR3 nucleotide sequence: TGCGCCAGCAGCCCGGCCGGGGTTCCTGGCTATGGCTACACCTTC. Its protein is CASSPAGVPGYGYTF.

This clonotype was counted a few times. The chain carries TRBV28 and TRBJ1-2; 12 positions match TRBD1. The CDR3 runs 14 residues. Germline V lookup: CDR1 MDHEN, CDR2 SYDVKM. After removal of 5 bases from V and 8 bases from J, the junction contained 6 bases not matched to a gene. The CDR3 is CASSRDRGPRGYTF. For the CDR3, the DNA is TGTGCCAGCAGTCGGGACAGGGGGCCACGGGGCTACACCTTC.

V usage is TRBV5-6 and J usage is TRBJ2-1; D is possibly TRBD2 (6 bases). This CDR3 is 11 amino acids long. V was shortened by 0 bases and J by 15 bases, with 10 bases between the two germline ends. The germline CDR1 and CDR2 sequences are SGHDT and YYEEEE. The CDR3 region is CASSLGRERFF. CDR3 DNA sequence: TGTGCCAGCAGCTTGGGGCGGGAACGGTTCTTC. The full variable domain, in which reference TRBV5-6 and TRBJ2-1 provide the parts outside the CDR3, is DAGVTQSPTHLIKTRGQQVTLRCSPKSGHDTVSWYQQALGQGPQFIFQYYEEEERQRGNFPDRFSGHQFPNYSSELNVNALLLGDSALYLCASSLGRERFFGPGTRLTVL.

The genes are TRBV20-1 and TRBJ2-5, with TRBD2 matching 10 bases. The CDR3 is 18 amino acids. Unmatched junction bases numbered 17, after V lost 2 bases and J lost 5 bases. In germline, CDR1 is DFQATT, CDR2 SNEGSKA (reference sequence). The CDR3, as DNA: TGCAGTGCTAGACGCTCCCAATCAAGCGGGAGGGCACGGGAGACCCAGTACTTC. It yields the protein CSARRSQSSGRARETQYF.

V gene TRBV5-1 combines with J gene TRBJ2-1; the match to TRBD1 covers 9 bases. This CDR3 region has 16 residues. Per the germline V gene, CDR1 is SGHRS and CDR2 is YFSETQ. V lost 0 bases, J lost 8 bases, and 9 bases stayed unmatched. CDR3 residues: CASSLAPGQGFHEQFF. The CDR3 region has the DNA TGCGCCAGCAGCTTGGCCCCGGGACAGGGTTTTCATGAGCAGTTCTTC.

This clonotype has just a few counts. The gene calls are TRBV7-2 and TRBJ1-2; 9 nucleotides agree with TRBD1. Germline V lookup: CDR1 SGHTA, CDR2 FQGNSA. J gave up 2 bases and V 5 bases, and 9 bases lay outside the gene matches. CDR3 length: 16 amino acids. In nucleotides, the CDR3 is TGTGCCAGCAGCCTAGGAGGGACAGGGAGGAACTATGGCTACACCTTC. It encodes CASSLGGTGRNYGYTF. Full variable domain (rest looked up from reference TRBV7-2 and TRBJ1-2): GAGVSQSPSNKVTEKGKDVELRCDPISGHTALYWYRQSLGQGLEFLIYFQGNSAPDKSGLPSDRFSAERTGGSVSTLTIQRTQQEDSAVYLCASSLGGTGRNYGYTFGSGTRLTVV.

A note on this clonotype: One end of the junction varies from germline; a read error may be responsible. The chain recombines TRBV27 with TRBJ1-1; D uncertain. This CDR3 has 13 residues. Germline V gives CDR1 MNHEY, CDR2 SMNVEV (reference sequence). Here the CDR3 DNA reads TGTGCCGGCAGTCCACGGTTGTTCACTGAAGCTTTCTTT. This gives the protein CAGSPRLFTEAFF.

The V call is TRBV6-5, the J call TRBJ2-3; D may match TRBD1 or TRBD2 (6 bases each). V was cut by 8 bases and J by 6 bases, with 18 bases left in between. Germline-derived CDR1 and CDR2 are MNHEY and SVGAGI. This CDR3 contains 14 residues. CDR3 nucleotides: TGTGCCAGCCGCCCCTGGCGGAGGGGGGATACGCAGTATTTT. Protein sequence: CASRPWRRGDTQYF.

This chain links TRBV2 with TRBJ2-7; 7 bases line up with TRBD2. This CDR3 has 15 amino acids. V lost 5 bases and J lost 0; bases outside the gene matches: 7. Germline assignment: CDR1 SNHLY and CDR2 FYNNEI. The CDR3 DNA sequence: TGTGCCAGCAGTTTTCTAGCGGTAGCCTCCTACGAGCAGTACTTC. It translates to CASSFLAVASYEQYF.

The sample holds a few counts of this clonotype. This chain uses TRBV6-6 with TRBJ2-7; 8 positions match TRBD2. This CDR3 spans 14 amino acids. Unmatched junction bases numbered 6, after V lost 5 bases and J lost 3 bases. In germline, CDR1 is MNHNY, CDR2 SVGAGI (reference sequence). The CDR3 DNA reads TGTGCCAGCAGTCCCCAAGCGGGGGACTACGAGCAGTACTTC. It codes for CASSPQAGDYEQYF.

This clonotype was observed a handful of times. The rearrangement joins TRBV5-1 to TRBJ2-1; 8 bases match TRBD1. This CDR3 spans 14 amino acids. Germline CDR1 SGHRS, CDR2 YFSETQ. J lost 6 bases, V lost 4 bases, and 6 bases had no gene match. CDR3 residues: CASSLRTGTNEQFF. The CDR3 DNA reads TGCGCCAGCAGCCTCCGGACAGGGACCAATGAGCAGTTCTTC.